The 27 T cell receptor beta chains listed next were all sequenced from one sample in a study of shared clonotypes between healthy human individuals. Assay used: immunoSEQ multiplex PCR; TCRdb lists only in-frame clones, some missing. The data contain fewer than 650,000 clones, around three quarters of them seen just once; the ten biggest clones take up around 13%. The sequencing sample was made of PBMCs. The receptors were gathered from a woman aged 35 to 49 in good health. Some clones in this sample may be carry-over from other donors' samples.

This clone was seen only once. V usage is TRBV5-1 and J usage is TRBJ1-2, with D unclear. CDR1 is SGHRS and CDR2 is YFSETQ in the germline V gene. V dropped 3 bases and J dropped 4 bases, with 19 bases sitting between them. This CDR3 has 16 residues. The chain's CDR3 is CASSSDGDAVFYGYTF. In DNA, the CDR3 is TGCGCCAGCAGCTCCGACGGAGATGCCGTCTTCTATGGCTACACCTTC.

The chain joins TRBV30 to TRBJ1-1; D might be TRBD1 (5 bases). The V gene lost 3 bases and the J gene lost 1 base, with 15 bases spanning the gap. The CDR3 is 15 residues long. Germline V gene sequence: CDR1 GTSNPN, CDR2 SVGIG (reference sequence). The CDR3 nucleotides read TGTGCCTGGAGGGGGGAGGGGTTCCCGAACACTGAAGCTTTCTTT. Translated, it gives CAWRGEGFPNTEAFF. Using reference TRBV30 and TRBJ1-1 for the parts outside the CDR3, the full variable domain is SQTIHQWPATLVQPVGSPLSLECTVEGTSNPNLYWYRQAAGRGLQLLFYSVGIGQISSEVPQNLSASRPQDRQFILSSKKLLLSDSGFYLCAWRGEGFPNTEAFFGQGTRLTVV.

The CDR3 here is CASSPTGGEEKLFF. The CDR3 DNA reads TGTGCCAGCTCACCGACAGGGGGGGAAGAAAAACTGTTTTTT. The genes are TRBV18 and TRBJ1-4, with TRBD1 matching over 9 bases. CDR1 and CDR2 from the germline V gene are KGHSH and LQKENI. The CDR3 is 14 residues long. V lost 3 bases to trimming and J lost 8 bases; unmatched junction nucleotides: 4.

Concerning this clone: This probably arose from a read error, given a far larger clone one base away. The rearrangement links TRBV2 to TRBJ2-3; TRBD1 might be the D (5 bases). The DNA end is a closer match to TRBJ1-5, so the J assignment may be wrong. CDR3 length equals 14 residues. The germline V gene has CDR1 SNHLY and CDR2 FYNNEI. The CDR3 sequence: CASRDSLYTDTQHF. In nucleotides, the CDR3 is TGTGCCAGCCGCGACAGCCTCTACACAGATACGCAGCATTTT.

This clone was found a few times. This rearrangement joins TRBV28 to TRBJ2-5; 8 nucleotides line up with TRBD2. The V gene end was trimmed by 5 bases and the J gene end by 7 bases; junction bases not matched to a gene: 12. Per the germline V gene, CDR1 is MDHEN and CDR2 is SYDVKM. This CDR3 region has 15 residues. The CDR3 here is CASSTPPGGKVTQYF. Here the CDR3 DNA reads TGTGCCAGCAGTACACCACCGGGGGGGAAGGTGACCCAGTACTTC.

This chain links TRBV5-4 with TRBJ2-1; 12 nucleotides match TRBD2. Trimming at V came to 2 bases and at J to 13 bases, leaving 4 bases not matched to a gene. The germline V gene encodes CDR1 SGHNT and CDR2 YYREEE (reference sequence). The CDR3 is made up of 13 amino acids. The CDR3 sequence is CASSFLAGGSQFF. CDR3 DNA: TGTGCCAGCAGCTTCCTAGCGGGAGGGAGCCAGTTCTTC. The full variable domain, in which reference TRBV5-4 and TRBJ2-1 provide the parts outside the CDR3, is ETGVTQSPTHLIKTRGQQVTLRCSSQSGHNTVSWYQQALGQGPQFIFQYYREEENGRGNFPPRFSGLQFPNYSSELNVNALELDDSALYLCASSFLAGGSQFFGPGTRLTVL.

Comments on this clone: At the DNA level, this CDR3 is encoded by other sequences in the same sample as well. This sequence joins TRBV29-1 and TRBJ2-7, with D maybe TRBD2 (6 bases). Trimming removed 4 bases at V and 2 bases at J, with 9 bases between. The CDR3 runs 12 residues. Germline V gene sequence: CDR1 SQVTM, CDR2 ANQGSEA. CDR3 in DNA: TGCAGCGTTGGCCCGGGGGCCTACGAGCAGTACTTC. Translation: CSVGPGAYEQYF.

For this clone: A much more abundant neighbour one base away suggests this may be a read error. The chain is built from TRBV28 and TRBJ2-7; no clear D gene. CDR1 and CDR2 (germline): MDHEN, SYDVKM. The length of the CDR3 is 11 residues. V lost 3 bases, J lost 4 bases, and 4 bases lay in between. This CDR3 is CASSFLYEQYF. In DNA, the CDR3 is TGTGCCAGCAGTTTCTTATACGAGCAGTACTTC.

This chain uses TRBV9 with TRBJ2-2, with 13 bases fitting TRBD2. The CDR3 has 17 amino acids. V dropped 3 bases and J dropped 6; count of bases not matched to a gene: 8. CDR1 SGDLS and CDR2 YYNGEE come from the germline V gene. CDR3 coding DNA: TGTGCCAGCAGCGCCCAGGGACTAGCGGGAATACCCGGGGAGCTGTTTTTT. This codes for CASSAQGLAGIPGELFF.

This clone was seen a single time. The J gene is TRBJ2-1, the V gene TRBV7-3; 8 bases fit TRBD2. The ends lost 5 bases at V and 7 bases at J; junction bases unmatched: 7. CDR1 is SGHTA, CDR2 FQGTGA, per germline. The CDR3 is 14 residues long. For the CDR3, the DNA is TGTGCCAGCAGCCCAAGCGGGAGTAAGAATGAGCAGTTCTTC. The encoded protein is CASSPSGSKNEQFF.

J is TRBJ2-7 and V is TRBV5-4, with 7 bases identical to TRBD1. Germline values: CDR1 SGHNT, CDR2 YYREEE (reference sequence). Losses at the gene ends were 1 base for V and 5 bases for J; bases not matched to a gene: 12. The CDR3 spans 16 residues. The CDR3 region is CASSLRLGGLRNEQYF. As DNA, the CDR3 is TGTGCCAGCAGCTTGAGGTTAGGGGGCTTGAGAAACGAGCAGTACTTC.

As concerns this clone: Within the sample, other DNA sequences also encode this same CDR3. This sequence joins TRBV29-1 and TRBJ2-3; TRBD2 agrees at 10 bases. The V gene end was trimmed by 5 bases and the J gene end by 3 bases; junction bases not matched to a gene: 2. The CDR3 is 13 residues long. CDR1 and CDR2 from the germline V gene are SQVTM and ANQGSEA. The CDR3 sequence: CSVTTSGTDTQYF. The CDR3 region has the DNA TGCAGCGTTACGACTAGCGGGACAGATACGCAGTATTTT.

This clone came up once. The genes are TRBV11-3 and TRBJ2-5; TRBD2 aligns across 8 bases. Germline values: CDR1 SGHNT, CDR2 YENEEA. The J segment lost 0 bases and the V segment lost 4 bases, leaving 4 bases of the junction unmatched. This CDR3 has 15 amino acids. The CDR3 coding sequence is TGTGCCAGCAGCTCCCGTAGCGGGAACCAAGAGACCCAGTACTTC. Translated, it gives CASSSRSGNQETQYF.

V gene TRBV5-1 combines with J gene TRBJ2-2; D not certain. V lost 0 bases and J lost 1, with 4 bases in between. Germline loops: CDR1 SGHRS, CDR2 YFSETQ. This CDR3 has 14 amino acids. This CDR3 is CASSLDMNTGELFF. DNA for the CDR3: TGCGCCAGCAGCTTGGATATGAACACCGGGGAGCTGTTTTTT.

The V call is TRBV7-6, the J call TRBJ2-1, with D perhaps TRBD2 (5 bases). There are 15 residues in the CDR3. V was clipped by 5 bases and J by 5 bases, with 16 bases between them. Germline-derived CDR1 and CDR2 are SGHVS and FNYEAQ. The CDR3 loop is CASSREFLGNNEQFF. The CDR3 coding sequence is TGTGCCAGCAGCCGGGAATTTCTAGGAAACAATGAGCAGTTCTTC.

In regard to this clone: With only one base between it and a far larger clone, this is likely a read error. The genes are TRBV7-8 and TRBJ1-5; unclear D gene. Trimming pared 1 base from V and 3 bases from J, leaving 13 bases between. The germline V gene has CDR1 SGHVS and CDR2 FQNEAQ. The CDR3 is made up of 16 amino acids. CDR3 sequence: CASSLDGGRDNQPQHF. The CDR3 nucleotides are TGTGCCAGCAGCTTAGATGGAGGGCGGGACAATCAGCCCCAGCATTTT.

This clone was detected only a few times. The junction does not match germline at one end; this may be a read error. The chain carries TRBV29-1 and TRBJ1-2, with D perhaps matching TRBD1 (5 bases). Germline V gives CDR1 SQVTM, CDR2 ANQGSEA. The CDR3 is 12 amino acids. For the CDR3, the DNA is TGCAGCTCTACGGACGGGGACTATGGGTACACCTTC. This codes for CSSTDGDYGYTF.

The chain couples TRBV2 to TRBJ2-1, with 14 positions matching TRBD2. Germline CDR1 and CDR2: SNHLY and FYNNEI. The CDR3 covers 18 residues. The V segment lost 6 bases and the J segment 1 base; nucleotides outside the gene matches: 8. The CDR3 DNA sequence: TGTGCCAGCAGAGGGACTAGCGGGAGTCGGGGTTCCTACAATGAGCAGTTCTTC. It codes for CASRGTSGSRGSYNEQFF. Combining the CDR3 with reference TRBV2 and TRBJ2-1 gives the whole variable domain EPEVTQTPSHQVTQMGQEVILRCVPISNHLYFYWYRQILGQKVEFLVSFYNNEISEKSEIFDDQFSVERPDGSNFTLKIRSTKLEDSAMYFCASRGTSGSRGSYNEQFFGPGTRLTVL.

This chain uses TRBV11-2 with TRBJ2-5; TRBD2 agrees at 8 bases. This CDR3 comprises 15 residues. The trim removed 7 bases at V and 2 bases at J, leaving 9 bases unmatched. In germline, CDR1 is SGHAT, CDR2 FQNNGV. CDR3 amino acids: CASNAVAGPQETQYF. In DNA form, the CDR3 reads TGTGCCAGCAATGCCGTAGCGGGACCGCAAGAGACCCAGTACTTC.

The chain joins TRBV11-2 to TRBJ2-7, with 10 bases aligning to TRBD2. Looked up from germline, CDR1 is SGHAT and CDR2 is FQNNGV. The CDR3 loop spans 15 amino acids. V was clipped by 1 base and J by 2 bases; unmatched bases: 2. CDR3 amino acids: CASSLVSGRAYEQYF. CDR3 bases: TGTGCCAGCAGCTTAGTGAGCGGGAGGGCCTACGAGCAGTACTTC.

Many counts were recorded for this clone. The chain combines TRBV2 with TRBJ1-2; 7 bases match TRBD1. The CDR3 has 13 amino acids. Germline V gene lookup returns CDR1 SNHLY and CDR2 FYNNEI. V was clipped by 8 bases and J by 5 bases; unmatched bases: 8. The DNA of the CDR3 is TGTGCCAGCTTGCTGGACAGGTCGTATGGCTACACCTTC. Amino acid sequence: CASLLDRSYGYTF. Looking up the rest from reference TRBV2 and TRBJ1-2 gives the full variable domain: EPEVTQTPSHQVTQMGQEVILRCVPISNHLYFYWYRQILGQKVEFLVSFYNNEISEKSEIFDDQFSVERPDGSNFTLKIRSTKLEDSAMYFCASLLDRSYGYTFGSGTRLTVV.

This chain joins TRBV4-2 and TRBJ1-3, with D tentatively TRBD1 (5 bases). Germline assignment: CDR1 LGHNA and CDR2 YNFKEQ. The CDR3 spans 15 residues. V lost 0 bases and J lost 4, with 10 bases in between. Here the CDR3 DNA reads TGTGCCAGCAGCCAAGATCAGGGTTCGGGAAACACCATATATTTT. Translated: CASSQDQGSGNTIYF.

The chain uses TRBV7-2 and TRBJ2-3; 8 bases fit TRBD1. Germline trimming cut 5 bases from V and 0 bases from J; bases unmatched to any gene: 4. There are 15 residues in the CDR3. The germline V gene has CDR1 SGHTA and CDR2 FQGNSA. CDR3 bases: TGTGCCAGCAGCCGTAGGGACAGGAGCACAGATACGCAGTATTTT. Protein product: CASSRRDRSTDTQYF.

This clone has only a few counts. The V gene is TRBV2, the J gene TRBJ2-2; 12 nucleotides match TRBD2. The CDR3 sequence is 17 residues long. Germline CDR1 reads SNHLY; CDR2 reads FYNNEI. V lost 6 bases and J lost 17; bases outside the gene matches: 22. The CDR3 is CASRVSSGRAGTGETFF. The CDR3 DNA sequence: TGTGCCAGCAGGGTATCTAGCGGGAGGGCCGGCACCGGGGAGACATTTTTT.

With regard to this clone: Other DNA sequences in the sample encode the same CDR3. This sequence joins TRBV18 and TRBJ1-1; maybe TRBD1 (6 bases). This CDR3 is 13 amino acids long. The V gene lost 4 bases and the J gene lost 1 base, with 7 bases spanning the gap. The V gene's germline CDR1 is KGHSH and CDR2 LQKENI. The CDR3, as DNA: TGTGCCAGCTCACGGGACAAGAACACTGAAGCTTTCTTT. The encoded protein is CASSRDKNTEAFF.

The genes are TRBV6-5 and TRBJ1-1, with TRBD1 matching 11 bases. V gave up 4 bases and J gave up 3 bases; unmatched junction bases: 4. The CDR3 contains 15 residues. CDR1 is MNHEY and CDR2 is SVGAGI in the germline V gene. CDR3 nucleotide sequence: TGTGCCAGCAGTTCCCGGACAGGGGGCGACACTGAAGCTTTCTTT. It yields the protein CASSSRTGGDTEAFF.

This clone turned up a few times. The rearrangement joins TRBV5-1 to TRBJ1-3, with 8 bases that match TRBD1. Germline-derived CDR1 and CDR2 are SGHRS and YFSETQ. The CDR3 runs 17 residues. The V segment lost 3 bases and the J segment 0 bases; nucleotides outside the gene matches: 8. The CDR3 is CASSSVMGTGSGNTIYF. The CDR3, as DNA: TGCGCCAGCAGCTCGGTAATGGGGACAGGCTCTGGAAACACCATATATTTT.